This entry features one T cell receptor beta chain sequence. The CDR3 spans 15 residues. The V end lost 5 bases, the J end lost 7 bases, and 20 bases lay between the germline ends. Germline loops: CDR1 SGHTA, CDR2 FQGTGA. The sample originates from a study of blood T cell repertoires in COVID-19. On the study more broadly: PBMCs, B-cell-depleted T cells, or T cells were the source of the cDNA or gDNA that made up the material.

In the original workflow: Scientists estimated how many nucleated cells there were by amplifying reference gene primers. Profiling relied on immunoSEQ multiplex PCR, and the TCRdb table lists in-frame clones only, not all of them. The V and J calls and clone size are taken from that table; D and trimming were inferred from the DNA. The data hold approximately 210,000 clones, with approximately 78% observed a single time. The chain links TRBV7-3 to TRBJ1-1; a weak D match, TRBD1 (6 bases). The sample comprised peripheral blood. The receptor's source is a woman between 40 and 55 years old with acute or convalescent COVID-19. The DNA for the CDR3 is TGTGCCAGCAGCACGAAGGGACGAGGGGGATTTGAAGCTTTCTTT. Translating gives CASSTKGRGGFEAFF. The full variable domain, rest sourced from reference TRBV7-3 and TRBJ1-1, is GAGVSQTPSNKVTEKGKYVELRCDPISGHTALYWYRQSLGQGPEFLIYFQGTGAADDSGLPNDRFFAVRPEGSVSTLKIQRTERGDSAVYLCASSTKGRGGFEAFFGQGTRLTVV.